This T cell receptor (beta chain) stems from a study of graft-versus-host responses after intestinal transplantation. Study-wide results and caveats: GvH clones were found in recipient marrow; some appeared first in ileum or blood.

Details on this clone: Antigen specificity is unknown.

Trimming cost V 2 bases and J 5 bases, with 9 bases left between them. The CDR3 length is 13 residues. Per the germline V gene, CDR1 is MDHEN and CDR2 is SYDVKM. Repertoires were generated with immunoSEQ multiplex PCR, while TCRdb's copy carries only in-frame clones and drops some. The sample includes approximately 85,000 clones, under 95% of them seen just once. The specimen comprised unstimulated CD8+ T cells sorted from spleen or lymph node cells, sampled before transplant. The receptor's source is a human donor who was the organ donor for an intestinal transplant. V and J are TRBV28 and TRBJ2-5, with a weak D call TRBD2 (5 bases). The CDR3 sequence is CASSLEGAETQYF. The CDR3 nucleotides read TGTGCCAGCAGTTTAGAGGGCGCTGAGACCCAGTACTTC.